Listed here are 8 T cell receptor beta chains from one sample, sequenced in a study of blood T cell repertoires in COVID-19. The table came from immunoSEQ multiplex PCR; TCRdb's copy has only in-frame clones and leaves some out. Here the sample spans 180,000 or so clones, around 86% being singletons. Sequenced: peripheral blood. These receptors were taken from a middle-aged man with acute or convalescent COVID-19.

The V gene is TRBV19, the J gene TRBJ2-1, with D possibly TRBD1 on 6 matching bases. The germline V gene encodes CDR1 LNHDA and CDR2 SQIVND (reference sequence). The CDR3 is 15 amino acids. With 3 bases removed from V and 3 bases from J, the gap between germline ends came to 12 bases. The CDR3 coding sequence is TGTGCCAGTAGTATTGGAGGACAGAACTACAATGAGCAGTTCTTC. This encodes CASSIGGQNYNEQFF.

The V call is TRBV19, the J call TRBJ1-4, with 7 positions matching TRBD1. V lost 7 bases and J lost 2; bases outside the gene matches: 4. Looked up from germline, CDR1 is LNHDA and CDR2 is SQIVND (reference sequence). CDR3 length: 14 amino acids. The CDR3 region is CASTQTGTNEKLFF. In DNA, the CDR3 is TGTGCCAGTACCCAGACAGGGACTAATGAAAAACTGTTTTTT.

This sequence joins TRBV12-5 and TRBJ2-1; a possible D gene is TRBD2 (7 bases). CDR3 length: 17 residues. Trimming took off 0 bases at V and 3 bases at J, with 15 bases between the two ends. Looked up from germline, CDR1 is LGHNT and CDR2 is FRNRAP. The CDR3 nucleotides read TGTGCTAGTGGTTTGGTTTGGGGGCGGGGGAACTACAATGAGCAGTTCTTC. This sequence encodes CASGLVWGRGNYNEQFF.

This chain uses TRBV3-1 (or the pseudogene TRBV3-2) with TRBJ1-3; the match to TRBD1 covers 9 bases. Per germline, CDR1 LGHDT and CDR2 YNNKEL (reference sequence). V dropped 1 base and J dropped 3; count of bases not matched to a gene: 25. The CDR3 totals 23 residues. The CDR3 DNA is TGTGCCAGCAGCCAAGTAGGGTTGGGGGCCGGCCCCGGGACAGGGACCGGTGGAAACACCATATATTTT. Translated: CASSQVGLGAGPGTGTGGNTIYF.

V usage is TRBV5-1 and J usage is TRBJ2-7; TRBD1 matches 8 bases. The CDR3 loop spans 15 amino acids. The V gene end was trimmed by 0 bases and the J gene end by 0 bases; junction bases not matched to a gene: 2. Germline lookup yields CDR1 SGHRS and CDR2 YFSETQ. Here the CDR3 DNA reads TGCGCCAGCAGCTTGGGTGACAGGGGCTCCTACGAGCAGTACTTC. It encodes CASSLGDRGSYEQYF.

The chain uses TRBV19 and TRBJ1-2; unclear D gene. From germline, CDR1 is LNHDA and CDR2 SQIVND (reference sequence). This CDR3 is 13 amino acids long. V lost 3 bases and J lost 4, with 9 bases in between. The CDR3 nucleotides read TGTGCCAGTAGTATGACTCCTCCCTATGGCTACACCTTC. It translates to CASSMTPPYGYTF. Together with reference TRBV19 and TRBJ1-2, the CDR3 gives the full variable domain: DGGITQSPKYLFRKEGQNVTLSCEQNLNHDAMYWYRQDPGQGLRLIYYSQIVNDFQKGDIAEGYSVSREKKESFPLTVTSAQKNPTAFYLCASSMTPPYGYTFGSGTRLTVV.

The V gene is TRBV18, the J gene TRBJ2-7; unclear D gene. Germline CDR1 reads KGHSH; CDR2 reads LQKENI. There are 14 residues in the CDR3. Trimming left V 2 bases short and J 1 base short, with 9 bases between. The CDR3 reads CASSPSPRSYEQYF. For the CDR3, the DNA is TGTGCCAGCTCACCAAGTCCCAGGTCCTACGAGCAGTACTTC.

This chain connects TRBV10-1 to TRBJ2-1, with TRBD2 matching 13 bases. The CDR3 runs 16 residues. Germline V CDR1 and CDR2: WNHNN, SYGVQD (reference sequence). V shed 3 bases, J shed 6 bases, and the junction held 5 bases outside the gene matches. In DNA, the CDR3 is TGCGCCAGCAGTGAACGACTAGCGGGGGGCTTCAATGAGCAGTTCTTC. This translates into CASSERLAGGFNEQFF.